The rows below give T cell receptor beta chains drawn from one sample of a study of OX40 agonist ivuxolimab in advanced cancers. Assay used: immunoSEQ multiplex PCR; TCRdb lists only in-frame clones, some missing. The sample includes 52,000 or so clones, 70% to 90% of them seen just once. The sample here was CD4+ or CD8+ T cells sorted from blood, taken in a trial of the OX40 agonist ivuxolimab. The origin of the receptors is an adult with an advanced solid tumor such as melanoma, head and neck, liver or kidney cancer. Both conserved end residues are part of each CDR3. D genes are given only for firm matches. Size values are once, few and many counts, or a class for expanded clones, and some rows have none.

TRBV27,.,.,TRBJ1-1,CASSLQGNTEAFF,TGTGCCAGCAGTTTACAGGGGAACACTGAAGCTTTCTTT
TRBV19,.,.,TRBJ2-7,CASSIGISYEQYF,TGTGCCAGTAGTATAGGGATTTCCTACGAGCAGTACTTC
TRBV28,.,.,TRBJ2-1,CASSSIADSYNEQFF,TGTGCCAGCAGTTCCATAGCGGACTCCTACAATGAGCAGTTCTTC
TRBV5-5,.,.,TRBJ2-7,CASSLKAGYEQYF,TGTGCCAGCAGCTTAAAGGCGGGCTACGAGCAGTACTTC
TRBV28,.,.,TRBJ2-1,CASSSPQGSSYNEQFF,TGTGCCAGCAGTTCCCCGCAGGGTAGCTCCTACAATGAGCAGTTCTTC
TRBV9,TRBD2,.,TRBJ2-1,CASSPGLAGVSSYNEQFF,TGTGCCAGCAGCCCGGGACTAGCGGGGGTCAGCTCCTACAATGAGCAGTTCTTC
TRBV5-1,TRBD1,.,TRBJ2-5,CASSLETGDLSWETQYF,TGCGCCAGCAGCTTGGAGACAGGGGATTTGTCATGGGAGACCCAGTACTTC
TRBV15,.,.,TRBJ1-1,CATSRDRGGSNTEAFF,TGTGCCACCAGCAGAGATAGAGGGGGGAGTAACACTGAAGCTTTCTTT
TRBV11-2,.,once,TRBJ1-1,CASNPGARSNTEAFF,TGTGCCAGCAACCCCGGCGCCCGGTCGAACACTGAAGCTTTCTTT
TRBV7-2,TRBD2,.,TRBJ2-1,CASSLGTSGSNEQFF,TGTGCCAGCAGCTTAGGCACTAGCGGGAGCAATGAGCAGTTCTTC
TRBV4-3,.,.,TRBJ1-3,CASSQDDGYSGNTIYF,TGCGCCAGCAGCCAAGATGACGGGTACTCTGGAAACACCATATATTTT
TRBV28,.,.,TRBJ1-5,CASSLEGFSPQHF,TGTGCCAGCAGTTTGGAAGGTTTCTCACCCCAGCATTTT
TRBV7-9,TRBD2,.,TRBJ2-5,CASSSGTSEQETQYF,TGTGCCAGCAGCTCAGGGACTAGCGAACAGGAGACCCAGTACTTC
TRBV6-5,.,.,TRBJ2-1,CASSYSGRGPYNEQFF,TGTGCCAGCAGTTACTCGGGCCGCGGTCCCTACAATGAGCAGTTCTTC
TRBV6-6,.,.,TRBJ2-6,CASGGANVLTF,TGTGCCAGTGGGGGGGCCAACGTCCTGACTTTC
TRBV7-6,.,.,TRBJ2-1,CASSFGTLNEQFF,TGTGCCAGCAGCTTCGGGACCCTAAATGAGCAGTTCTTC
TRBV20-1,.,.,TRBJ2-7,CSGGRLYEQYF,TGCAGTGGGGGCAGGCTCTACGAGCAGTACTTC
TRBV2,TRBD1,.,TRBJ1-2,CASTETGPGNYGYTF,TGTGCCAGCACTGAGACAGGGCCAGGCAACTATGGCTACACCTTC
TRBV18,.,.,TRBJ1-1,CASSPGRIEAFF,TGTGCCAGCTCACCAGGCAGGATTGAAGCTTTCTTT
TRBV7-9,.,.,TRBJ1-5,CASSLAGNSNQPQHF,TGTGCCAGCAGCCTAGCGGGGAATAGCAATCAGCCCCAGCATTTT
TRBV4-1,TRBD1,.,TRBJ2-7,CASSQGTGWDYEQYF,TGCGCCAGCAGCCAAGGGACAGGGTGGGACTACGAGCAGTACTTC
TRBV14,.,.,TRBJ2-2,CASSQEDLYTGELFF,TGTGCCAGCAGCCAAGAGGACCTGTACACCGGGGAGCTGTTTTTT
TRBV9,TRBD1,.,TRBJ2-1,CASSVVGWQGAYNEQFF,TGTGCCAGCAGCGTAGTAGGTTGGCAGGGGGCCTACAATGAGCAGTTCTTC
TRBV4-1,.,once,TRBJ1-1,CASSQDFSGAIEAFF,TGCGCCAGCAGCCAAGATTTTTCAGGGGCGATTGAAGCTTTCTTT
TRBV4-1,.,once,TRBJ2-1,CASSSRTNEQFF,TGTGCCAGCAGCTCACGTACGAATGAGCAGTTCTTC